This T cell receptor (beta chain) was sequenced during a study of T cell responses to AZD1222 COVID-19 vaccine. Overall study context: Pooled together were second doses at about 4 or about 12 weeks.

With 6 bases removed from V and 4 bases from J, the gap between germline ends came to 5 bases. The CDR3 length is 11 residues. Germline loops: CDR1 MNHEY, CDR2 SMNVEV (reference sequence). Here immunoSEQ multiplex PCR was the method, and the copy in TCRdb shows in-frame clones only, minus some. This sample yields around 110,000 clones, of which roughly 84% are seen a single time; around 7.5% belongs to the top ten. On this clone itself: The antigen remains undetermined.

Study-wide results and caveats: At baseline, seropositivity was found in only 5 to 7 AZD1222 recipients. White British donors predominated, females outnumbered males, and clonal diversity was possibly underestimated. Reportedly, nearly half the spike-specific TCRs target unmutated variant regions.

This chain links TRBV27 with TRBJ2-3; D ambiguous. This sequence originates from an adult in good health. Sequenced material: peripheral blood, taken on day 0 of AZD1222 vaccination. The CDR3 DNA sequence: TGTGCCAGCAGCTCCCCAGATACGCAGTATTTT. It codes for CASSSPDTQYF.